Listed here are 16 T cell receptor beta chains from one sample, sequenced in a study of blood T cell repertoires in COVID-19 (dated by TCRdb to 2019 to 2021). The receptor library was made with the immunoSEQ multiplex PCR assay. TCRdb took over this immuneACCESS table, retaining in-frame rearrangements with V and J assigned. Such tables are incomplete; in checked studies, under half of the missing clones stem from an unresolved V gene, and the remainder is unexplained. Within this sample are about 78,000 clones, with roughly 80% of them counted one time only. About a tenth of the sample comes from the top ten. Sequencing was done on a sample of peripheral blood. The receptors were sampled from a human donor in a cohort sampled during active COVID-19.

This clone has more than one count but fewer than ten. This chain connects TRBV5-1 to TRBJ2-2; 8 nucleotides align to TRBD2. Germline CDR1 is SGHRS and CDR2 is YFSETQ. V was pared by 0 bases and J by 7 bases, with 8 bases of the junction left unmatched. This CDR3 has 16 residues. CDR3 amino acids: CASSLERGGRNGELFF. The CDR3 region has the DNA TGCGCCAGCAGCTTGGAACGGGGGGGCCGGAACGGGGAGCTGTTTTTT.

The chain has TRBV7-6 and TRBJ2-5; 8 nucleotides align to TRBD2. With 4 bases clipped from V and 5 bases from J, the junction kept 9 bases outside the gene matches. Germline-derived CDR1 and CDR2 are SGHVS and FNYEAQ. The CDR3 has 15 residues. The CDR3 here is CASSSGGGPRETQYF. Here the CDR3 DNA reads TGTGCCAGCAGCTCCGGGGGGGGTCCACGGGAGACCCAGTACTTC.

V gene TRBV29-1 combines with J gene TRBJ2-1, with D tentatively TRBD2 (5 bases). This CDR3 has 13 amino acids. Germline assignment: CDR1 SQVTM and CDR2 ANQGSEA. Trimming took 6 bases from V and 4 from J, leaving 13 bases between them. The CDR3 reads CSVRRQPYNEQFF. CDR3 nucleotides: TGCAGCGTCCGGAGGCAGCCTTACAATGAGCAGTTCTTC.

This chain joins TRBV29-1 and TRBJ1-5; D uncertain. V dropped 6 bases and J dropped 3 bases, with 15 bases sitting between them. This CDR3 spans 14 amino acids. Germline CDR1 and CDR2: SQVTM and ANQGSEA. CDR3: CSVRLAENNQPQHF. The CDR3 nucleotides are TGCAGCGTCCGACTTGCGGAGAACAATCAGCCCCAGCATTTT.

CDR3 region: CASNHRVGGYEQYF. In nucleotides, the CDR3 is TGTGCCAGCAACCACAGGGTCGGCGGCTACGAGCAGTACTTC. This chain uses TRBV11-2 with TRBJ2-7, with D perhaps TRBD1 (6 bases). Germline V gene data show CDR1 as SGHAT and CDR2 as FQNNGV. The CDR3 is 14 amino acids. Trimming cost V 7 bases and J 3 bases, with 16 bases left between them.

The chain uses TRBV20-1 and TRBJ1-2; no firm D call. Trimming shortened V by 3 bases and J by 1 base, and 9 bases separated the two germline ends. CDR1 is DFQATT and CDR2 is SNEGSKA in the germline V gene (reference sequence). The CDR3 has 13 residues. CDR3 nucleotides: TGCAGTGCTAGTGAGGGCTTTAACTATGGCTACACCTTC. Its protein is CSASEGFNYGYTF.

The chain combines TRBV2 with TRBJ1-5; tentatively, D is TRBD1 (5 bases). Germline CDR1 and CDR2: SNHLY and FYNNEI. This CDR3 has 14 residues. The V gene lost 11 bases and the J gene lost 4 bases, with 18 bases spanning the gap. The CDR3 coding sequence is TGTGCCGCTCAGCTAGGGGCAGAAAATCAGCCCCAGCATTTT. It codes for CAAQLGAENQPQHF.

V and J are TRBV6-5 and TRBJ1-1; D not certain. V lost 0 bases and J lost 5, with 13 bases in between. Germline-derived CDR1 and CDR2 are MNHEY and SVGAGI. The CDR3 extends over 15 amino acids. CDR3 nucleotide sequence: TGTGCCAGCAGTTACTCGCACACCCAGAGGACTGAAGCTTTCTTT. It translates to CASSYSHTQRTEAFF.

The CDR3 DNA follows: TGTGCCAGCAGGCGGACAGTTTCTAACTATGGCTACACCTTC. It codes for CASRRTVSNYGYTF. The chain carries TRBV28 and TRBJ1-2, with TRBD1 as a possible D gene (6 bases). The CDR3 is made up of 14 amino acids. CDR1 MDHEN and CDR2 SYDVKM come from the germline V gene. V shed 6 bases and J shed 0 bases, with 11 bases lying between them.

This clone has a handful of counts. CDR3 nucleotide sequence: TGTGCCAGCAGCACCGACAGGGTTGGCAATGAGCAGTTCTTC. It codes for CASSTDRVGNEQFF. The genes are TRBV7-9 and TRBJ2-1; 7 positions match TRBD1. This CDR3 region has 14 residues. In germline, CDR1 is SEHNR, CDR2 FQNEAQ (reference sequence). V lost 5 bases to trimming and J lost 6 bases; unmatched junction nucleotides: 7.

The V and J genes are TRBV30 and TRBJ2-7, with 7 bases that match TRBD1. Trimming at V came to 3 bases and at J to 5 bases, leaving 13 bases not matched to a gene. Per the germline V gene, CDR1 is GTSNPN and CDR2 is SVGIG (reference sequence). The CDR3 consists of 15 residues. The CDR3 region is CAWSDINRGWDEQYF. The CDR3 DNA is TGTGCCTGGAGCGATATTAACAGGGGATGGGACGAGCAGTACTTC.

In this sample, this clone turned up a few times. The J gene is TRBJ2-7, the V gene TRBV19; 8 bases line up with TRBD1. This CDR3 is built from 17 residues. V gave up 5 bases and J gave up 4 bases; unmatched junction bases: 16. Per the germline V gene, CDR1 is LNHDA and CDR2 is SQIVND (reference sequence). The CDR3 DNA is TGTGCCAGTAGTGACAGGGGAGTCCGCCACGGGGGTTACGAGCAGTACTTC. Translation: CASSDRGVRHGGYEQYF.

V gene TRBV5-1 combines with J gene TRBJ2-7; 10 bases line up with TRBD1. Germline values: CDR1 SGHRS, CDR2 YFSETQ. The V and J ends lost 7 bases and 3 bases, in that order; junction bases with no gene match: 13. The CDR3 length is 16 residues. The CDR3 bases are TGCGCCAGCGCTCACTCGCCCGGGACAGGGGACTACGAGCAGTACTTC. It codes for CASAHSPGTGDYEQYF.

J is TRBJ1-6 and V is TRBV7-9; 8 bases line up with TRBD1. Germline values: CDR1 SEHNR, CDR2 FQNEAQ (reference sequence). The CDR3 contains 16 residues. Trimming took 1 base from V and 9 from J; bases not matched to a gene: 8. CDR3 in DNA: TGTGCCAGCAGCTTAGACGTCAGGGGGCTCGGTTCACCCCTCCACTTT. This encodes CASSLDVRGLGSPLHF.

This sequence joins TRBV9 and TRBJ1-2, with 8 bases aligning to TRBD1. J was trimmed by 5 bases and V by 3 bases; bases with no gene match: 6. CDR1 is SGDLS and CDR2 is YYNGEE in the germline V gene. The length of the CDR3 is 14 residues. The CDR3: CASSAAGTGYGYTF. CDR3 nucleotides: TGTGCCAGCAGCGCCGCCGGGACAGGATATGGCTACACCTTC.

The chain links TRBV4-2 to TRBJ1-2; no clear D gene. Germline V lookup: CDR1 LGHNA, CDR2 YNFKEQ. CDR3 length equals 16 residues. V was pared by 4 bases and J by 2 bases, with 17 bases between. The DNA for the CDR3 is TGTGCCAGCAGCCCCTACTCCTCCACCCCAAACTATGGCTACACCTTC. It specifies CASSPYSSTPNYGYTF.